This T cell receptor beta chain is drawn from a study of T cell repertoires in cytomegalovirus infection. A note on this clonotype: Antigen: not known. A read error may produce the germline difference seen at one junction end.

Notes on the study in general: CMV-specific TCR beta clonotypes restricted by HLA-C were the ones dominating the ex vivo response.

TCRdb ran MiXCR on the reads and lists one entry per CDR3 protein. This sample carries about 570,000 distinct CDR3 sequences, around 40% of them seen once, and the ten largest clones take 48%. The CDR3 is 16 amino acids. Germline CDR1 is MNHNS and CDR2 is SASEGT. Sequencing used cultured PBMCs, obtained from culture after CMV antigen stimulation. This TCR was recovered from a human donor in good health (CMV status not recorded). Some clones in this sample may be carry-over from other donors' samples. The V call is TRBV6-1, the J call TRBJ2-2; 10 bases are shared with TRBD2. The CDR3 region is CASTEPLAGDTGELFF. The CDR3 DNA sequence: TGTGCCAGCACTGAACCCCTAGCGGGAGACACCGGGGAGCTGTTTTTT.